This T cell receptor delta chain was sequenced for a study of human gamma delta and Vdelta1 T cells. A word on this clone: No antigen is known for it.

Findings and caveats of the study: Acute myeloid leukemia was reportedly broadly targeted by polyclonal Delta One T cells.

TCRdb called clones anew from the PCR reads with CATT. The sample lists roughly 13,000 delta-chain clones, roughly 53% occurring once. This CDR3 has 15 residues. Trimming took 4 bases from V and 0 from J, leaving 12 bases between them. Germline V gene data show CDR1 as TSWWSYY and CDR2 as QGS. The chain links TRDV1 to TRDJ1; D is ambiguous. This receptor was identified in a human donor in good health. Material: Vdelta1 gamma-delta T cells from blood grown in culture (DOT cells). The CDR3 sequence is CALGGPAGDTDKLIF. DNA for the CDR3: TGTGCTCTTGGGGGGCCGGCCGGTGACACCGATAAACTCATCTTT.